This T cell receptor beta chain was captured by sequencing in a study of T cells after yellow fever vaccination. Findings of the study overall: Though weaker, the secondary response peaked faster, on day 5 versus 15.

Germline lookup yields CDR1 SGHVT and CDR2 SQSDAQ. The CDR3 is 14 amino acids. Template-switching 5'RACE yielded the TCR cDNA; a universal primer site and UMIs were added in the process. TCRdb itself ran the 5' RACE reads through MiXCR, one entry per CDR3 protein. The table includes 300,000 to 400,000 distinct CDR3 sequences, about 4% detected once. For this clonotype: Its specificity is not known. A junction end diverges from the germline sequence, so it may reflect a read error.

Sequences were derived from PBMCs, sampled 5 days after the yellow fever booster vaccination. This chain uses TRBV7-4 with TRBJ2-1; D is undetermined. This receptor was identified in a man between 18 and 29 years old who received the YFV17D yellow fever vaccine. The CDR3 sequence: CACSTQGTRNQQLF. As DNA, the CDR3 is TGTGCCTGCAGTACGCAAGGCACGCGGAATCAGCAGTTATTC.